This entry describes one T cell receptor (beta chain). Time point specified: recipient sample about 28 days before transplant, after cytoreduction. V gave up 4 bases and J gave up 3 bases, with 8 bases separating them. Per germline, CDR1 SGHKS and CDR2 YYEKEE (reference sequence). This CDR3 spans 12 amino acids. The data originate from a study of T cell clonotyping in hematopoietic cell transplantation. The assay was immunoSEQ multiplex PCR, and TCRdb's table has in-frame clones only and misses some. The table records about 45,000 clones, roughly 80% of them present only once. The sample in question was peripheral blood mononuclear cells, obtained before stem cell transplant. The TCR was taken from a man between 60 and 70 years old with myelodysplastic syndrome. Some clones in this sample may be carry-over from other donors' samples. J is TRBJ2-7 and V is TRBV5-5, with D unresolved. CDR3 protein: CASSPFGYEQYF. The CDR3, as DNA: TGTGCCAGCAGCCCTTTTGGCTACGAGCAGTACTTC.